Listed below are T cell receptor beta chains from one sample, sequenced in a study of T cells in Graves' hyperthyroidism and ophthalmopathy. MiXCR, run by TCRdb on the multiplex PCR reads, gives a single entry per CDR3 protein. The table has more than 300,000 distinct CDR3 sequences, under 15% seen once. The material sequenced was blood. The receptors stem from a woman under 30 with Graves' hyperthyroidism. CDR3s leave out the opening cysteine and the closing phenylalanine or tryptophan.

j_gene,v_gene,CDR3aa
TRBJ2-5,TRBV11-3,ASSPAGARETQY
TRBJ1-1,TRBV28,ATYLPQVAF
TRBJ2-5,TRBV6-1,ASKQNVAEAQETQY
TRBJ2-5,TRBV10-2,ASRDREGGLQETQY
TRBJ2-7,TRBV2,ASTLDNGEQY
TRBJ2-7,TRBV9,ASSSRVHSYEQY
TRBJ2-1,TRBV20-1,SARDREVGTAQF
TRBJ2-1,TRBV11-3,ASSHPHNEQF
TRBJ2-7,TRBV28,ASSYKAGTVGIEQY
TRBJ1-5,TRBV30,AWTLTGTVQPQH
TRBJ1-5,TRBV2,ASSEDQIWSNQPQH
TRBJ2-5,TRBV10-1,ATQRGIQETQY
TRBJ2-7,TRBV5-1,ASSDGTVYEQY
TRBJ2-7,TRBV19,ATSPGTGPSYEQY
TRBJ2-2,TRBV4-1,ASGQGINTGELF
TRBJ1-4,TRBV11-2,ASSPRGGFSNEKLF
TRBJ2-7,TRBV7-3,ASRRGPREQY
TRBJ2-1,TRBV19,ASRSLAGDYEQF
TRBJ1-4,TRBV3-1,ASSPGPNEKLF
TRBJ1-1,TRBV4-1,ASSQDVDTEAF
TRBJ2-6,TRBV7-9,ASSLAGVGSGANVLT
TRBJ2-4,TRBV5-1,ASSPSGKNIQY
TRBJ2-2,TRBV6-1,ASSGTSRPGELF
TRBJ2-2,TRBV4-2,ASSQEWGTRQGGELF
TRBJ1-5,TRBV27,ASSLNREGNQPQH
TRBJ2-2,TRBV7-8,ASRLLDNTGELF
TRBJ1-2,TRBV6-2/TRBV6-3,ASSYEGSGYGYT
TRBJ2-3,TRBV11-2,ASSPSGRLTDTQY
TRBJ2-3,TRBV12-3/TRBV12-4,ASSRTSTDTQY
TRBJ2-2,TRBV11-2,ASSLVGQGVSGELF
TRBJ1-2,TRBV12-3/TRBV12-4,ASSLGGQGHYGYT
TRBJ2-7,TRBV2,ASLAGGFSYEQY
TRBJ1-2,TRBV6-1,ASHEPPVGYT
TRBJ1-1,TRBV6-5,ASSYGGGLGEAF
TRBJ1-1,TRBV20-1,SATIHDRANTEAF
TRBJ1-1,TRBV20-1,SPRRNTEAF
TRBJ1-2,TRBV3-1,ASSLGQVEGYT
TRBJ1-3,TRBV7-8,ASSLEGPPGNTIY
TRBJ2-3,TRBV24-1,ATSVSTGSDTQY
TRBJ1-2,TRBV28,ASSRRAGGNYGYT